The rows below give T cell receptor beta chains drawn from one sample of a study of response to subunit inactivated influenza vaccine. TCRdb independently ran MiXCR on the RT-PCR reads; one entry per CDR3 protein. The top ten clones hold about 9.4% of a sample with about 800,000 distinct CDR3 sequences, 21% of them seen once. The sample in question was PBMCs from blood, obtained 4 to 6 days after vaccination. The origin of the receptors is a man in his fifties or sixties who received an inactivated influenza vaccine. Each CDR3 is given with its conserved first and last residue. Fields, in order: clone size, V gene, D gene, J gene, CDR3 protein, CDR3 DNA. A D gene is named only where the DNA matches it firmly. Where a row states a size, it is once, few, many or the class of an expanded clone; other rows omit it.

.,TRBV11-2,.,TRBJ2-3,CASSLRYYRDTSTDTQYF,TGTGCCAGCAGCTTAAGATACTACCGGGACACTAGCACAGATACGCAGTATTTT
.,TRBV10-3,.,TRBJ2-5,CAISDGSGRETQYF,TGTGCCATCAGTGATGGGTCCGGGCGAGAGACCCAGTACTTC
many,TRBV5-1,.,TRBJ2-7,CASSFIDSASYEQYF,TGCGCCAGCAGCTTTATAGACAGCGCTTCCTACGAGCAGTACTTC
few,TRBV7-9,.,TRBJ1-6,CASSVPGTENSPLHF,TGTGCCAGCAGCGTCCCCGGGACGGAAAATTCACCCCTCCACTTT
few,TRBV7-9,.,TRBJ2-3,CASSFAAGALPPDTQYF,TGTGCCAGCAGCTTTGCGGCGGGGGCTCTCCCCCCAGATACGCAGTATTTT
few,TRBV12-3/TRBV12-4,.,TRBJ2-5,CASSPRDRTQETQYF,TGTGCCAGCAGTCCGAGGGACCGAACCCAAGAGACCCAGTACTTC
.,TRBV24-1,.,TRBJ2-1,CATSEVRGGSYNEQFF,TGTGCCACCAGTGAGGTCAGGGGAGGAAGCTACAATGAGCAGTTCTTC
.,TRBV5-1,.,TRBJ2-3,CVTRGDTDTQYF,TGCGTCACCCGCGGGGACACAGATACGCAGTATTTT
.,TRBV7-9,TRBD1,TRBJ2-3,CASSSLESGQLTDTQYF,TGTGCCAGCAGCTCCCTAGAGTCGGGACAGCTCACAGATACGCAGTATTTT
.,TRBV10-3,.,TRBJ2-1,CAIRLSMGPGFNEQFF,TGTGCCATCAGACTCAGCATGGGGCCCGGCTTCAATGAGCAGTTCTTC
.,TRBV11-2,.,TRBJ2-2,CASSLYWFGASRSRSFTGELFF,TGTGCCAGCAGCTTATATTGGTTCGGGGCTAGCCGGTCGAGGAGTTTCACCGGGGAGCTGTTTTTT
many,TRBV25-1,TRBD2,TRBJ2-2,CASSEFGGMSNTGELFF,TGTGCCAGCAGTGAATTCGGGGGGATGTCGAACACCGGGGAGCTGTTTTTT
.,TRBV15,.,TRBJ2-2,CATSRGQSSNTGELFF,TGTGCCACCAGCAGAGGACAGAGCTCGAACACCGGGGAGCTGTTTTTT
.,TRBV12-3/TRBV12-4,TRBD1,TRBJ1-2,CASTPTGGYGYTF,TGTGCCAGCACCCCGACAGGGGGCTATGGCTACACCTTC
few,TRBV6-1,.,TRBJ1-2,CASSRTVSIDGYTF,TGTGCCAGCAGTCGGACAGTGTCAATTGATGGCTACACCTTC
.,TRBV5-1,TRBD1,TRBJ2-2,CASSSGQGGPSNTGELFF,TGCGCCAGCAGCTCGGGACAGGGGGGCCCCTCGAACACCGGGGAGCTGTTTTTT
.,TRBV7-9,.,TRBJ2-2,CASSPLVGELFF,TGTGCCAGCAGCCCCCTTGTCGGGGAGCTGTTTTTT
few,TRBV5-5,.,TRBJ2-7,CASSLVGVANEQYF,TGTGCCAGCAGCTTGGTCGGGGTTGCGAACGAGCAGTACTTC
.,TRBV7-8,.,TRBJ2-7,CASSRPSGYEQYF,TGTGCCAGCAGCCGTCCCTCCGGTTACGAGCAGTACTTC
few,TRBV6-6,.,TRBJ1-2,CASSYADEYGYTF,TGTGCCAGCAGTTACGCGGACGAGTATGGCTACACCTTC
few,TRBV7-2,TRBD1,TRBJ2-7,CASRRDRAYEQYF,TGTGCCAGCAGGAGGGACAGGGCCTACGAGCAGTACTTC
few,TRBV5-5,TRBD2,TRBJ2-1,CASSLRTSLAYNEQFF,TGTGCCAGCAGCCTTCGGACTAGCTTGGCTTACAATGAGCAGTTCTTC
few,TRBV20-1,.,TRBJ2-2,CSASRRGLVTGELFF,TGCAGTGCTAGTCGGCGGGGCTTGGTTACCGGGGAGCTGTTTTTT
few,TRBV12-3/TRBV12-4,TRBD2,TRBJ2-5,CASSPPQGGGETQYF,TGTGCCAGCAGTCCGCCACAGGGCGGGGGGGAGACCCAGTACTTC
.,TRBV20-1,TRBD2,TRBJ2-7,CSARGQGLAASYEQYF,TGCAGTGCTAGGGGACAGGGACTAGCGGCCTCCTACGAGCAGTACTTC
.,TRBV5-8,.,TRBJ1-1,CASSSTGITNTEAFF,TGTGCCAGCAGCTCTACAGGGATAACGAACACTGAAGCTTTCTTT
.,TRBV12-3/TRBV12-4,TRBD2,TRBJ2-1,CASTLLATDNEQFF,TGTGCCAGCACCCTACTAGCGACCGACAATGAGCAGTTCTTC
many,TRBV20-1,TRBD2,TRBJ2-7,CSARGRTSGMNYEQYF,TGCAGTGCTAGAGGTCGGACTAGCGGGATGAACTACGAGCAGTACTTC
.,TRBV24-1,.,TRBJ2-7,CATSDLHGGGEQYF,TGTGCCACCAGTGATTTGCACGGAGGAGGCGAGCAGTACTTC
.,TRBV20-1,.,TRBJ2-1,CSARGLISRNEQFF,TGCAGTGCTAGGGGTCTAATATCGCGCAATGAGCAGTTCTTC
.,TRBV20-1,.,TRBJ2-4,CSARVAGIQYF,TGCAGTGCTAGAGTTGCGGGCATTCAGTACTTC
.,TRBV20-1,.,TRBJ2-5,CSARAVLFPTQETQYF,TGCAGTGCTAGAGCGGTTCTTTTCCCGACTCAAGAGACCCAGTACTTC
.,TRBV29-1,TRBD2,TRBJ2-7,CSVLNSGRFYEQYF,TGCAGCGTCCTGAATAGCGGGAGGTTCTACGAGCAGTACTTC
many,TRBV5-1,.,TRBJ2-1,CASSVGQRGYEQFF,TGCGCCAGCAGTGTCGGTCAGAGGGGCTATGAGCAGTTCTTC
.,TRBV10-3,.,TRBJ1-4,CAISLGEGGKLFF,TGTGCCATCAGTCTGGGGGAAGGAGGAAAACTGTTTTTT
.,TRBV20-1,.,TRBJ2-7,CSAGAGARGPEQYF,TGCAGTGCGGGGGCCGGGGCCCGGGGCCCCGAGCAGTACTTC
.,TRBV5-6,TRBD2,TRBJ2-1,CASSVTSGRRNEQFF,TGTGCCAGCAGCGTCACTAGCGGGAGAAGGAATGAGCAGTTCTTC
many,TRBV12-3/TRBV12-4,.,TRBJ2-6,CASSPPTSGANVLTF,TGTGCCAGCAGTCCCCCTACTTCTGGGGCCAACGTCCTGACTTTC
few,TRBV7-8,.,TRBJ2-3,CASSTDSADTQYF,TGTGCCAGCAGCACGGACTCTGCGGATACGCAGTATTTT
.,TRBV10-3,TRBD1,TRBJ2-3,CAISDFDRGTDTQYF,TGTGCCATCAGTGATTTCGACAGGGGAACAGATACGCAGTATTTT
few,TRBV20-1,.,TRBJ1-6,CSPTVPQYNSPLHF,TGCAGTCCGACCGTCCCTCAATATAATTCACCCCTCCACTTT
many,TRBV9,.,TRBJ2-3,CASSVQGYTDTQYF,TGTGCCAGCAGCGTGCAGGGGTACACAGATACGCAGTATTTT
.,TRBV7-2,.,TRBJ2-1,CASSLGASSSYNEQFF,TGTGCCAGCAGCCTTGGCGCCTCAAGCTCCTACAATGAGCAGTTCTTC
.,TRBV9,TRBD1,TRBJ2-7,CASSAPGTGAHEQYF,TGTGCCAGCAGTGCCCCCGGGACAGGGGCACACGAGCAGTACTTC
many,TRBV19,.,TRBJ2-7,CASSISADGSSYEQYF,TGTGCCAGTAGTATTTCAGCGGACGGGAGCTCCTACGAGCAGTACTTC
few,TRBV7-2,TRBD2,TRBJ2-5,CASSFGLAGGETQYF,TGTGCCAGCAGCTTTGGACTAGCGGGAGGCGAGACCCAGTACTTC
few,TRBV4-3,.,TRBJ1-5,CASSQGWGRLRPQHF,TGCGCCAGCAGCCAAGGATGGGGGCGGCTACGGCCCCAGCATTTT
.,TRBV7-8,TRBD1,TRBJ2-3,CASSLRTGGDTQYF,TGTGCCAGCAGCTTGAGGACAGGGGGGGATACGCAGTATTTT
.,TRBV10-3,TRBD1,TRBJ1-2,CAISHRQGGNGYTF,TGTGCCATCAGTCACAGACAGGGGGGCAATGGCTACACCTTC
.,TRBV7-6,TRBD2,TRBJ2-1,CASSLASGSINEQFF,TGTGCCAGCAGCTTAGCTAGCGGGAGTATCAATGAGCAGTTCTTC
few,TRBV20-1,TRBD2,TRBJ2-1,CSARGTSGSYEQFF,TGCAGTGCTAGAGGGACTAGCGGGAGCTATGAGCAGTTCTTC
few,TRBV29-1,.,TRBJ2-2,CSAGLSNTGELFF,TGCAGCGCCGGACTATCGAACACCGGGGAGCTGTTTTTT
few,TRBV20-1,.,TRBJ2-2,CSASGSGHGELFF,TGCAGTGCTAGCGGCTCGGGGCACGGGGAGCTGTTTTTT
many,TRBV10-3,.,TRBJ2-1,CAISVGGRSYNEQFF,TGTGCCATCAGTGTCGGGGGACGCTCCTACAATGAGCAGTTCTTC
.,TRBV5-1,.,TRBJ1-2,CASSLESASNYGYTF,TGCGCCAGCAGCTTGGAGTCAGCGTCTAACTATGGCTACACCTTC